A single sample is the source of the 23 T cell receptor beta chains below, sequenced in a study of cytomegalovirus exposure and HLA in healthy donors. The table came from immunoSEQ multiplex PCR; TCRdb's copy has only in-frame clones and leaves some out. In the table there are 140,000 to 150,000 clones, less than 95% of which are singletons. Sequencing was performed on PBMCs. These receptors were obtained from a man aged 18 to 29 in good health and CMV-seropositive.

Of note for this clone: The junction does not match germline at one end; this may be a read error. The V call is TRBV30, the J call TRBJ2-1; 7 positions match TRBD2. This CDR3 is 13 amino acids long. Germline V gene lookup returns CDR1 GTSNPN and CDR2 SVGIG (reference sequence). As DNA, the CDR3 is TGCGCGGCGTGGCGGGAGTTTTACAATGAGCAGTTCTTC. Protein: CAAWREFYNEQFF. The full variable domain, rest sourced from reference TRBV30 and TRBJ2-1, is SQTIHQWPATLVQPVGSPLSLECTVEGTSNPNLYWYRQAAGRGLQLLFYSVGIGQISSEVPQNLSASRPQDRQFILSSKKLLLSDSGFYLCAAWREFYNEQFFGPGTRLTVL.

About this clone itself: Other DNA sequences in the same sample also yield this CDR3. The chain is built from TRBV18 and TRBJ2-4; D gene ambiguous. Germline CDR1 and CDR2: KGHSH and LQKENI. The V end lost 3 bases, the J end lost 0 bases, and 6 bases lay between the germline ends. CDR3 length: 14 amino acids. Here the CDR3 DNA reads TGTGCCAGCTCACCCCCCGTAGCCAAAAACATTCAGTACTTC. Encoded protein: CASSPPVAKNIQYF.

The chain joins TRBV2 to TRBJ2-3; TRBD2 aligns across 8 bases. With 8 bases clipped from V and 2 bases from J, the junction kept 6 bases outside the gene matches. Germline V gene lookup returns CDR1 SNHLY and CDR2 FYNNEI. The length of the CDR3 is 14 residues. This CDR3 reads CASDLAGFTDTQYF. The CDR3 DNA is TGTGCCAGCGACTTAGCGGGGTTCACAGATACGCAGTATTTT.

The J gene is TRBJ2-7, the V gene TRBV27; D is perhaps TRBD1 (6 bases). The CDR3 covers 14 residues. V was clipped by 3 bases and J by 4 bases, with 13 bases between them. Per the germline V gene, CDR1 is MNHEY and CDR2 is SMNVEV (reference sequence). CDR3 amino acids: CASSLSDSSYEQYF. The CDR3 DNA follows: TGTGCCAGCAGTTTGTCGGACAGCTCGTACGAGCAGTACTTC.

This chain connects TRBV18 to TRBJ2-1; possibly TRBD2 for D (6 bases). The CDR3 runs 15 residues. CDR1 is KGHSH, CDR2 LQKENI, per germline. V lost 3 bases and J 6 bases, leaving 15 bases between the germline ends. The DNA of the CDR3 is TGTGCCAGCTCACCTGGTGAGCGGGTCGGCAATGAGCAGTTCTTC. Translation gives CASSPGERVGNEQFF.

The V gene is TRBV6-1, the J gene TRBJ1-2; 7 bases line up with TRBD1. The CDR3 sequence is 15 residues long. J gave up 3 bases and V 5 bases, and 9 bases lay outside the gene matches. Germline V CDR1 and CDR2: MNHNS, SASEGT. For the CDR3, the DNA is TGTGCCAGCAGTCCGCAACAGGGGCCCTACTATGGCTACACCTTC. As protein: CASSPQQGPYYGYTF.

J is TRBJ2-1 and V is TRBV4-1; possible D gene TRBD2, 6 bases. Germline V lookup: CDR1 MGHRA, CDR2 YSYEKL. This CDR3 spans 14 amino acids. V dropped 2 bases and J dropped 8 bases, with 13 bases sitting between them. The CDR3 here is CASSQKQAGDEQFF. In DNA form, the CDR3 reads TGCGCCAGCAGCCAAAAGCAAGCGGGCGATGAGCAGTTCTTC.

The J gene is TRBJ2-7, the V gene TRBV6-1, with D unresolved. CDR1 is MNHNS, CDR2 SASEGT, per germline. V gave up 5 bases and J gave up 2 bases, with 13 bases separating them. CDR3 length: 14 amino acids. CDR3 sequence (DNA): TGTGCCAGCAGTCCTTTCGACACAGCCTACGAGCAGTACTTC. It is translated as CASSPFDTAYEQYF.

This clone showed up just once. V usage is TRBV5-4 and J usage is TRBJ2-2, with D unresolved. The CDR3 contains 12 residues. Germline V gene data show CDR1 as SGHNT and CDR2 as YYREEE (reference sequence). Trimming took 4 bases from V and 2 from J, leaving 3 bases between them. The CDR3 DNA is TGTGCCAGCAGCCCAAACACCGGGGAGCTGTTTTTT. Translated: CASSPNTGELFF.

The chain joins TRBV2 to TRBJ2-5; 11 nucleotides align to TRBD2. In germline, CDR1 is SNHLY, CDR2 FYNNEI. The ends lost 6 bases at V and 11 bases at J; junction bases unmatched: 8. The CDR3 extends over 13 amino acids. CDR3 DNA sequence: TGTGCCAGCAGGACTAGCGGGGCAGAGTGGCAGTACTTC. It is translated as CASRTSGAEWQYF.

This clone has just a few counts. V usage is TRBV5-4 and J usage is TRBJ2-3; perhaps TRBD1 as D (6 bases). The CDR3 covers 14 residues. Germline loops: CDR1 SGHNT, CDR2 YYREEE (reference sequence). Trimming cost V 7 bases and J 2 bases, with 14 bases left between them. The CDR3 region has the DNA TGTGCCAGCTCCAGGGACAAATACACAGATACGCAGTATTTT. It encodes CASSRDKYTDTQYF.

The CDR3 protein is CASSPLGGGLYGYTF. DNA of the CDR3: TGTGCCAGCAGCCCCCTTGGGGGCGGATTATATGGCTACACCTTC. The chain carries TRBV11-2 and TRBJ1-2, with a tentative D call TRBD1 (6 bases). CDR1 is SGHAT and CDR2 is FQNNGV in the germline V gene. V was shortened by 5 bases and J by 5 bases, with 18 bases between the two germline ends. The CDR3 sequence is 15 residues long.

J is TRBJ2-1 and V is TRBV7-3; 8 bases match TRBD2. Germline V gene sequence: CDR1 SGHTA, CDR2 FQGTGA. V shed 3 bases and J 0 bases; nucleotides not matched to a gene: 1. This CDR3 is 15 amino acids long. CDR3 in DNA: TGTGCCAGCAGCTTCAGCGGGAGCTCCTACAATGAGCAGTTCTTC. Amino acid sequence: CASSFSGSSYNEQFF.

V and J are TRBV2 and TRBJ2-1; TRBD2 matches at 12 bases. The CDR3 has 20 amino acids. Germline V gives CDR1 SNHLY, CDR2 FYNNEI. V dropped 2 bases and J dropped 0; count of bases not matched to a gene: 11. The CDR3 here is CASSELGSSGRDNSYNEQFF. DNA of the CDR3: TGTGCCAGCAGTGAATTAGGGTCTAGCGGGAGGGACAACTCCTACAATGAGCAGTTCTTC.

The chain has TRBV27 and TRBJ1-2; 8 nucleotides line up with TRBD1. The V and J ends lost 2 bases and 4 bases, in that order; junction bases with no gene match: 6. The germline gives CDR1 MNHEY, CDR2 SMNVEV (reference sequence). This CDR3 contains 15 residues. CDR3 nucleotides: TGTGCCAGCAGTTTAAATGGACAGGGAGGCTATGGCTACACCTTC. This codes for CASSLNGQGGYGYTF.

The rearrangement uses TRBV5-1 and TRBJ1-1, with 7 bases aligning to TRBD1. The length of the CDR3 is 16 residues. Germline lookup yields CDR1 SGHRS and CDR2 YFSETQ. V shed 5 bases, J shed 4 bases, and the junction held 14 bases outside the gene matches. The CDR3 DNA is TGCGCCAGCAGTCTGTGGGGTGGAGGGGGCGGCACTGAAGCTTTCTTT. Its translation is CASSLWGGGGGTEAFF.

This clone occurred once. The genes are TRBV5-4 and TRBJ2-7; possible D gene TRBD1, 6 bases. This CDR3 contains 13 residues. Germline CDR1 and CDR2: SGHNT and YYREEE (reference sequence). V lost 4 bases and J 6 bases, leaving 14 bases between the germline ends. This chain's CDR3 is CASSNILGGEQYF. For the CDR3, the DNA is TGTGCCAGCAGCAACATTCTAGGGGGCGAGCAGTACTTC.

The gene calls are TRBV27 and TRBJ2-2; 9 bases map to TRBD1. The CDR3 contains 14 residues. V was pared by 8 bases and J by 3 bases, with 4 bases of the junction left unmatched. In germline, CDR1 is MNHEY, CDR2 SMNVEV (reference sequence). In DNA form, the CDR3 reads TGTGCCAGCCGGACAGGGGAGGACACCGGGGAGCTGTTTTTT. This encodes CASRTGEDTGELFF.

J is TRBJ2-7 and V is TRBV11-2; perhaps TRBD2 as D (6 bases). Between the trimmed V and J ends, which lost 0 bases and 4 bases, there was a span of 13 bases. The CDR3 runs to 15 residues. Germline V gene data show CDR1 as SGHAT and CDR2 as FQNNGV. The CDR3, as DNA: TGTGCCAGCAGCTTAGAAATGGGGGGTAGATACGAGCAGTACTTC. Its translation is CASSLEMGGRYEQYF.

This sequence joins TRBV5-1 and TRBJ1-1; 7 bases align to TRBD1. Trimming at V came to 6 bases and at J to 2 bases, leaving 4 bases not matched to a gene. Germline V gene data show CDR1 as SGHRS and CDR2 as YFSETQ. The CDR3 is made up of 13 amino acids. DNA of the CDR3: TGCGCCAGCAACCGGGACAGCAACACTGAAGCTTTCTTT. Translating gives CASNRDSNTEAFF.

The V call is TRBV28, the J call TRBJ2-7, with D perhaps matching TRBD1 or TRBD2 (10 bases each). Germline V gene lookup returns CDR1 MDHEN and CDR2 SYDVKM. The V gene lost 4 bases and the J gene lost 0 bases, with 37 bases spanning the gap. The CDR3 has 23 residues. The CDR3 protein is CASSSSTGGFLAGAVLPSYEQYF. The DNA for the CDR3 is TGTGCCAGCAGTTCCTCGACAGGGGGCTTTCTAGCGGGGGCTGTTCTCCCCTCCTACGAGCAGTACTTC.

The V and J genes are TRBV2 and TRBJ2-1; TRBD2 is a possible D gene (5 bases). Germline values: CDR1 SNHLY, CDR2 FYNNEI. This CDR3 is 13 amino acids long. The V and J ends lost 10 bases and 6 bases respectively, with 16 bases between them. The CDR3: CATRGTRGNEQFF. CDR3 coding DNA: TGTGCCACTCGGGGAACTAGAGGCAATGAGCAGTTCTTC. Full variable domain (rest looked up from reference TRBV2 and TRBJ2-1): EPEVTQTPSHQVTQMGQEVILRCVPISNHLYFYWYRQILGQKVEFLVSFYNNEISEKSEIFDDQFSVERPDGSNFTLKIRSTKLEDSAMYFCATRGTRGNEQFFGPGTRLTVL.

The chain recombines TRBV23-1 with TRBJ2-7; 8 nucleotides align to TRBD1. TRBV23-1 is recorded as an ORF, its role being uncertain. The CDR3 has 16 amino acids. The V segment lost 7 bases and the J segment 3 bases; nucleotides outside the gene matches: 14. The CDR3 DNA reads as TGCGCCAGCACCCAGGGGGCTATATGTTTGCGCTACGAGCAGTACTTC. As protein: CASTQGAICLRYEQYF.